This T cell receptor beta chain was sequenced for a study of molecular identifiers for immune sequencing clone quantification. The CDR3 loop spans 16 amino acids. Trimming pared 0 bases from V and 2 bases from J, leaving 14 bases between. Germline V gene data show CDR1 as MNHEY and CDR2 as SVGAGI. This clonotype was counted only a few times. One entry per CDR3 protein, called by TCRdb with MiXCR from the PCR reads. Of under 600,000 distinct CDR3 sequences listed, about 26% are singletons. The J gene is TRBJ2-7, the V gene TRBV6-5; a weak D match, TRBD2 (6 bases). The source material was naive CD8+ T cells from blood, with Jurkat cell RNA spiked in. As for subset: FACS-sorted CD8+CD4-CCR7+CD45RA+ naive T cells. This clonotype originated in a human donor in good health. Some libraries in this study had Jurkat cell RNA spiked in. The CDR3 reads CASSYSNVPGAYEQYF. The CDR3 coding sequence is TGTGCCAGCAGTTACTCGAATGTACCGGGGGCCTACGAGCAGTACTTC.